One sample yielded the 4 T cell receptor beta chains listed below, sequenced in a study of blood T cell repertoires in COVID-19. Here immunoSEQ multiplex PCR was the method, and the copy in TCRdb shows in-frame clones only, minus some. In the table there are 100,000 to 130,000 clones, over 65% of which are singletons. Sequenced material: peripheral blood. The receptors were gathered from a woman aged 40 to 50 with acute or convalescent COVID-19.

The rearrangement uses TRBV5-8 and TRBJ1-3; D is unresolved. Germline lookup yields CDR1 SGHTS and CDR2 YDEGEE. The CDR3 is made up of 14 amino acids. V lost 4 bases and J 0 bases, leaving 8 bases between the germline ends. DNA for the CDR3: TGTGCCAGCAGCCAACTGCGCTCTGGAAACACCATATATTTT. It yields the protein CASSQLRSGNTIYF.

The V and J genes are TRBV7-3 and TRBJ1-4; possibly TRBD1 for D (5 bases). From germline, CDR1 is SGHTA and CDR2 FQGTGA. This CDR3 has 16 amino acids. With 4 bases removed from V and 6 bases from J, the gap between germline ends came to 18 bases. In nucleotides, the CDR3 is TGTGCCAGCAGCTCCCGTGGGGCAAAGAGGCATGAAAAACTGTTTTTT. This codes for CASSSRGAKRHEKLFF.

This clone has more than one count but fewer than ten. The rearrangement joins TRBV5-1 to TRBJ1-5; tentatively, D is TRBD1 (5 bases). CDR1 SGHRS and CDR2 YFSETQ come from the germline V gene. CDR3 length: 15 residues. V shed 2 bases and J shed 0 bases, with 9 bases lying between them. The chain's CDR3 is CASSLSGGSNQPQHF. In DNA form, the CDR3 reads TGCGCCAGCAGCTTAAGCGGGGGTAGCAATCAGCCCCAGCATTTT.

This sequence joins TRBV6-2 or TRBV6-3 and TRBJ2-1, with 9 bases lining up with TRBD1. The CDR3 runs to 16 residues. The ends lost 0 bases at V and 4 bases at J; junction bases unmatched: 4. Germline values: CDR1 MNHEY, CDR2 SVGEGT. Here the CDR3 DNA reads TGTGCCAGCAGTTACTCCCGGGACAGGGCATACAATGAGCAGTTCTTC. Translation gives CASSYSRDRAYNEQFF.